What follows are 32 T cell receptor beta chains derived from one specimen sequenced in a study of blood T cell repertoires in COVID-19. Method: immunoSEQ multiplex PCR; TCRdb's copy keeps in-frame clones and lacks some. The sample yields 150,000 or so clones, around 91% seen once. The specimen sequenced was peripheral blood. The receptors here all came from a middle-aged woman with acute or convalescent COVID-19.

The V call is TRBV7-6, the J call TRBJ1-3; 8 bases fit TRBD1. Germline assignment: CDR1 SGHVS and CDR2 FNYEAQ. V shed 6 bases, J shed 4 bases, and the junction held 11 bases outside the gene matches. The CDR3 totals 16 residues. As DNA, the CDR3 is TGTGCCAGCAGTTTTGAACCGGGACAGGAAGGAAACACCATATATTTT. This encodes CASSFEPGQEGNTIYF.

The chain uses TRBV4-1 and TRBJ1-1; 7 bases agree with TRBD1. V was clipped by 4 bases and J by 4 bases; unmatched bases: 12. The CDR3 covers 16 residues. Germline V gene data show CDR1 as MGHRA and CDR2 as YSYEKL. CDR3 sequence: CASSLSGGGGGTEAFF. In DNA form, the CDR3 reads TGCGCCAGCAGCCTTTCAGGGGGAGGAGGTGGCACTGAAGCTTTCTTT.

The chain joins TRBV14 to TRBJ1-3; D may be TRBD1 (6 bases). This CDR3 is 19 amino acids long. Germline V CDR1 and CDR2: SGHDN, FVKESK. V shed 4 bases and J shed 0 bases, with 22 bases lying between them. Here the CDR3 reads CASSPKRPGEGVSGNTIYF. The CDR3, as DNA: TGTGCCAGCAGCCCGAAGCGGCCAGGGGAAGGAGTCTCTGGAAACACCATATATTTT. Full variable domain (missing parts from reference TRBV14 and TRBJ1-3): EAGVTQFPSHSVIEKGQTVTLRCDPISGHDNLYWYRRVMGKEIKFLLHFVKESKQDESGMPNNRFLAERTGGTYSTLKVQPAELEDSGVYFCASSPKRPGEGVSGNTIYFGEGSWLTVV.

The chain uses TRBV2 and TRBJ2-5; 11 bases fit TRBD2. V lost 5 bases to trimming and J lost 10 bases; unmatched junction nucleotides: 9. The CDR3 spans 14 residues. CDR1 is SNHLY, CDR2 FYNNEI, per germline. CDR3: CASSLRTSGPLQYF. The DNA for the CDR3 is TGTGCCAGCAGTCTAAGGACTAGCGGGCCCCTCCAGTACTTC. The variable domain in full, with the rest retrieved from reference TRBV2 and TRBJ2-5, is EPEVTQTPSHQVTQMGQEVILRCVPISNHLYFYWYRQILGQKVEFLVSFYNNEISEKSEIFDDQFSVERPDGSNFTLKIRSTKLEDSAMYFCASSLRTSGPLQYFGPGTRLLVL.

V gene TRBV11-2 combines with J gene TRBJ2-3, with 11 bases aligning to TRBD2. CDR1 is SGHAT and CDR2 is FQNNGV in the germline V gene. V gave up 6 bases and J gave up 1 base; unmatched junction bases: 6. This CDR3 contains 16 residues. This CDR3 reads CASRALAGGRTDTQYF. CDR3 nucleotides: TGTGCCAGCAGGGCCTTAGCGGGGGGGCGCACAGATACGCAGTATTTT.

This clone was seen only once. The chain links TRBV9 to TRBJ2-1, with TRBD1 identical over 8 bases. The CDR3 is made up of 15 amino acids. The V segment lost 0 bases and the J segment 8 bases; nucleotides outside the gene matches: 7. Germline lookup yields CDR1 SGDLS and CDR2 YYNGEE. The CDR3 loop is CASSVEDREYDEQFF. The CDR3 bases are TGTGCCAGCAGCGTAGAGGACAGGGAATACGATGAGCAGTTCTTC.

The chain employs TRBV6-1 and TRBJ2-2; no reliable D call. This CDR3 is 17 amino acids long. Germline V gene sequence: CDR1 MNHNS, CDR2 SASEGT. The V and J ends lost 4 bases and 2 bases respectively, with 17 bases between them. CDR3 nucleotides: TGTGCCAGCAGTGTGGGTAGAGGCGGAGCTAACACCGGGGAGCTGTTTTTT. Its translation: CASSVGRGGANTGELFF.

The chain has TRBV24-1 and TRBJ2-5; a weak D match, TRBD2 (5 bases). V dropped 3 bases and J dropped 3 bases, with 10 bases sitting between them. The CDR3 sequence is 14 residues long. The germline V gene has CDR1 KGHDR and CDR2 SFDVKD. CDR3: CATSDPDGEETQYF. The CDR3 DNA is TGTGCCACCAGTGATCCCGACGGGGAAGAGACCCAGTACTTC.

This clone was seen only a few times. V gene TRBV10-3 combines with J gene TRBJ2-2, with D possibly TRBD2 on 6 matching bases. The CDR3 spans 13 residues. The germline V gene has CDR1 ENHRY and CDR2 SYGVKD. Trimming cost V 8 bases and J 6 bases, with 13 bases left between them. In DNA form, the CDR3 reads TGTGCCATCCGCCGACTAGACCCCGGGGAGCTGTTTTTT. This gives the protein CAIRRLDPGELFF.

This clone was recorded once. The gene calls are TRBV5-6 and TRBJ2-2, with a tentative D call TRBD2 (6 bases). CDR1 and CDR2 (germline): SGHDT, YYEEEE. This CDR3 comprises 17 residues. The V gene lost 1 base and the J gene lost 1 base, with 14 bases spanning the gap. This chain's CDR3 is CASSLRYLGGNTGELFF. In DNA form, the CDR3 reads TGTGCCAGCAGCTTGAGATACTTGGGGGGGAACACCGGGGAGCTGTTTTTT.

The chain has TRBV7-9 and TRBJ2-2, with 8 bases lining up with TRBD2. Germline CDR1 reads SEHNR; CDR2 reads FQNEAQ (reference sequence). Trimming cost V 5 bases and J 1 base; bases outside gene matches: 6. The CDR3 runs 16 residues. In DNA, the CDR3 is TGTGCCAGCAGCGCAATAGCGGGGATGAACACCGGGGAGCTGTTTTTT. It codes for CASSAIAGMNTGELFF.

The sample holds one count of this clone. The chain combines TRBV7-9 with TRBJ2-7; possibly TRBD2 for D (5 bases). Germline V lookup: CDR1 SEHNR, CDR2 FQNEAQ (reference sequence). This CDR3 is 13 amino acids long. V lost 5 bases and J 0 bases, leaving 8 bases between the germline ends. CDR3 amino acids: CASSLRDSYEQYF. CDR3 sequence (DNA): TGTGCCAGCAGCCTGAGGGACTCCTACGAGCAGTACTTC.

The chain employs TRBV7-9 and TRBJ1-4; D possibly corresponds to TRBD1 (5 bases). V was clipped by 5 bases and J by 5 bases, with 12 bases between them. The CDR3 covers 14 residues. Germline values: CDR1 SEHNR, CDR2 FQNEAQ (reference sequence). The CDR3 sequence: CASSLGLRNEKLFF. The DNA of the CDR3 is TGTGCCAGCAGCCTGGGGCTACGAAATGAAAAACTGTTTTTT.

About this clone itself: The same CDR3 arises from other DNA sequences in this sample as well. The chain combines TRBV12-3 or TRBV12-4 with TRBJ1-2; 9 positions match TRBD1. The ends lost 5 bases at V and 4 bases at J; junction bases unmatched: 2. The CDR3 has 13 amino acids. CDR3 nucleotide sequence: TGTGCCAGCAGTCCGGACAGGGGCTATGGCTACACCTTC. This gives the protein CASSPDRGYGYTF.

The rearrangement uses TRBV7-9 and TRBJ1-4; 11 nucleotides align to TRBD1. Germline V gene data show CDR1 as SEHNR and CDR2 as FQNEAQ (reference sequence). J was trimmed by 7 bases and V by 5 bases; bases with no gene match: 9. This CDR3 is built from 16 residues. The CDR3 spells CASSPRTGGASEKLFF. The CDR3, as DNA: TGTGCCAGCAGCCCCCGGACAGGGGGCGCGAGTGAAAAACTGTTTTTT.

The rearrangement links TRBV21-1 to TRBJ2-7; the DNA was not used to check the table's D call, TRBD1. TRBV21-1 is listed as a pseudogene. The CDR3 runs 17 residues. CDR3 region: CASTPPGQGARRYEQYF. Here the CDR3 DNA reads TGTGCCAGCACCCCCCCCGGACAGGGGGCGCGTCGGTACGAGCAGTACTTC.

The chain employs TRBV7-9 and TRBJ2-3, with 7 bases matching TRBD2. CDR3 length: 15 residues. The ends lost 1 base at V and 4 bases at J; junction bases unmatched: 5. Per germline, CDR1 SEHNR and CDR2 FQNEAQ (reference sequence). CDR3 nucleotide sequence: TGTGCCAGCAGCTTAGTGTATGCGGGGGCAGATACGCAGTATTTT. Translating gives CASSLVYAGADTQYF.

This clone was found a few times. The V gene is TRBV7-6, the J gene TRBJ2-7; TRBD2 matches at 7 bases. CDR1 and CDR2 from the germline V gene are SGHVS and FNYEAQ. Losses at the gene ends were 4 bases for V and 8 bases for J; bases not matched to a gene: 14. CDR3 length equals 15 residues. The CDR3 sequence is CASSSNTGREAQQYF. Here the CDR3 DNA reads TGTGCCAGCAGCTCTAATACGGGACGGGAGGCGCAGCAGTACTTC.

CDR3 in amino acids: CASSLETKTGNQPQHF. The CDR3 DNA follows: TGTGCCAGCAGTCTAGAGACGAAGACGGGGAATCAGCCCCAGCATTTT. V usage is TRBV28 and J usage is TRBJ1-5; D gene unclear. The germline CDR1 and CDR2 sequences are MDHEN and SYDVKM. V was trimmed by 5 bases and J by 4 bases, leaving 18 bases between them. This CDR3 has 16 residues.

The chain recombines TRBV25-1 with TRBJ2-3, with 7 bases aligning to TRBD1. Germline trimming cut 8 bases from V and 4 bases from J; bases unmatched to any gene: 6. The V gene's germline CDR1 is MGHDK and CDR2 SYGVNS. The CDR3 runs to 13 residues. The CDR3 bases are TGTGCCAGCGAAAAAGGGGGCGCAGATACGCAGTATTTT. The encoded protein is CASEKGGADTQYF.

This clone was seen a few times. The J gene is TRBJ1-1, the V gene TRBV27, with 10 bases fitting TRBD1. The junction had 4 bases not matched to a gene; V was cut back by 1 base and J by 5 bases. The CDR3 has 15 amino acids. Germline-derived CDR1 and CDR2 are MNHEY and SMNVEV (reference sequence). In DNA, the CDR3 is TGTGCCAGCAGTTTATACGGGACAGGGGATACTGAAGCTTTCTTT. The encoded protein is CASSLYGTGDTEAFF.

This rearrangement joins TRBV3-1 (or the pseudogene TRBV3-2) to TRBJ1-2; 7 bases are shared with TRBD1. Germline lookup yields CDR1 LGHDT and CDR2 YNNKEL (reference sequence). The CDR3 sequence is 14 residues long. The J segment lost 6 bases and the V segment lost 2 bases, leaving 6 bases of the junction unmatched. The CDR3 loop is CASSQWDRNHGYTF. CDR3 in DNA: TGTGCCAGCAGCCAATGGGACAGAAATCATGGCTACACCTTC.

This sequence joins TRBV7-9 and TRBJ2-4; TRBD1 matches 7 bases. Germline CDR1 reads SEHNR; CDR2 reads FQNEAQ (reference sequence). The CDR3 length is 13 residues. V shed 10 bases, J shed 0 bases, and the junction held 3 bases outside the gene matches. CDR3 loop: CATQGLAKNIQYF. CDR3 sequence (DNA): TGTGCCACACAGGGGCTAGCCAAAAACATTCAGTACTTC.

The chain's CDR3 is CASSLSGQGVSYGYTF. The CDR3 bases are TGTGCCAGCAGCTTATCTGGGCAGGGGGTGAGCTATGGCTACACCTTC. V usage is TRBV7-8 and J usage is TRBJ1-2, with 7 bases aligning to TRBD1. Trimming cost V 2 bases and J 4 bases; bases outside gene matches: 10. In germline, CDR1 is SGHVS, CDR2 FQNEAQ. This CDR3 is built from 16 residues.

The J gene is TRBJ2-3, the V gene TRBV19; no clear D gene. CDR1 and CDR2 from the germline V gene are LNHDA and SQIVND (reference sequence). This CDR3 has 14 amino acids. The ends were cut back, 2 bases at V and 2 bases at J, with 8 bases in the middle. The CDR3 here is CASSISRNTDTQYF. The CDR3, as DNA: TGTGCCAGTAGTATATCGCGGAACACAGATACGCAGTATTTT.

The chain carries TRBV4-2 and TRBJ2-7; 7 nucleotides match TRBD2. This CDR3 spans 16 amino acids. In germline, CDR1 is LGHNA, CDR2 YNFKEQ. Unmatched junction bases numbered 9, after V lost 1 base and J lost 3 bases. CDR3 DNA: TGTGCCAGCAGCCAAGCTGTAGGGACTACTTACTACGAGCAGTACTTC. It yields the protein CASSQAVGTTYYEQYF.

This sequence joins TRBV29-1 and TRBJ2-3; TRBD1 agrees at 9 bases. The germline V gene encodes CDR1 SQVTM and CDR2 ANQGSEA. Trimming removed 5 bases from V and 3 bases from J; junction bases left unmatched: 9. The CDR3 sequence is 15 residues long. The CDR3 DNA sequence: TGCAGCGTTCTCGTGGGGACAGGGCGAACAGATACGCAGTATTTT. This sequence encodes CSVLVGTGRTDTQYF.

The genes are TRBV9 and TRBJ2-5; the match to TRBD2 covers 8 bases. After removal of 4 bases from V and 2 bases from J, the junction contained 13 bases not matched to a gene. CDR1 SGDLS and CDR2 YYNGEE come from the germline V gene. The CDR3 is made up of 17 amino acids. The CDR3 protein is CASSPRGAGGLQETQYF. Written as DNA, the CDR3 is TGTGCCAGCAGCCCTAGAGGGGCGGGGGGCTTGCAAGAGACCCAGTACTTC.

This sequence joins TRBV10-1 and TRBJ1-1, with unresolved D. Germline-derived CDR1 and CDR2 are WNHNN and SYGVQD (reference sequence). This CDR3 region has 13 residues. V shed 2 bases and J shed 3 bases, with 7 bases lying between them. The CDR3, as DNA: TGCGCCAGCAGTGAGCGCTCGGACACTGAAGCTTTCTTT. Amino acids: CASSERSDTEAFF.

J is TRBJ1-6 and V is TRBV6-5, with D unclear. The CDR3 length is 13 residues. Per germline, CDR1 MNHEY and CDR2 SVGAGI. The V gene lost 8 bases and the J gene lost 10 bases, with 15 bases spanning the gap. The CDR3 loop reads CASRRVVDSPLHF. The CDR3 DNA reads TGTGCCAGCCGGAGGGTGGTAGACTCACCCCTCCACTTT.

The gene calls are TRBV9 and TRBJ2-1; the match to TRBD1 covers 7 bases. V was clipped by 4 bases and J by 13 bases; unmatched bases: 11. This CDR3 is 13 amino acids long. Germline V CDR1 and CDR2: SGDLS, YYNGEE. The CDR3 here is CASSISGTEDQFF. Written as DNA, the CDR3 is TGTGCCAGCAGCATTTCCGGGACAGAGGACCAGTTCTTC.

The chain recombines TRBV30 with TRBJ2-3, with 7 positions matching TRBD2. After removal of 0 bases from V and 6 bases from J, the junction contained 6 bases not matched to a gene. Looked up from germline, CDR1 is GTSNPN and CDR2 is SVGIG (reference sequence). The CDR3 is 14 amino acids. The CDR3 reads CAWSVWEGPDTQYF. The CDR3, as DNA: TGTGCCTGGAGTGTGTGGGAGGGCCCCGATACGCAGTATTTT.